This is a list of T cell receptor beta chains from one sample in a study of molecular identifiers for immune sequencing clone quantification. One entry per CDR3 protein, called by TCRdb with MiXCR from the PCR reads. The table records about 640,000 distinct CDR3 sequences, just under 20% of them present only once. Sequences were obtained from naive CD8+ T cells from blood, with Jurkat cell RNA spiked in. The receptors were gathered from a human donor in good health. Some libraries in this study had Jurkat cell RNA spiked in. CDR3s include the opening cysteine and the closing phenylalanine or tryptophan. Each record gives: V gene, J gene, clone size, D gene, CDR3 DNA, CDR3 protein. The D gene is left open where the match is weak. Rows give clone size only sometimes, using once, few, many, or a class for an expanded clone.

>TRBV12-3/TRBV12-4|TRBJ2-4|few|.
TGTGCCAGCAGACCCGGGGGCATTCAGTACTTC
CASRPGGIQYF
>TRBV29-1|TRBJ2-7|many|TRBD1
TGCAGCACCACCCCGGAGGACAGGGGTAAACCCCTCCACGAGCAGTACTTC
CSTTPEDRGKPLHEQYF
>TRBV13|TRBJ1-2|once|TRBD1
TGTGCCAGCGGAGGGGACGACAGGGTCACTACCGGCTACACCTTC
CASGGDDRVTTGYTF
>TRBV6-1|TRBJ1-5|.|.
TGTGCCAGCAGTGACCCGGGGGGCGGCAATCAGCCCCAGCATTTT
CASSDPGGGNQPQHF
>TRBV29-1|TRBJ2-7|many|.
TGCAGCGGGAAGGGGGACGAGCAGTACTTC
CSGKGDEQYF
>TRBV19|TRBJ2-3|many|TRBD2
TGTGCCAGTAGTACTAGCGGGACAGATACGCAGTATTTT
CASSTSGTDTQYF
>TRBV6-5|TRBJ2-1|many|.
TGTGCCAGCAGTCCCGGGACCCACGCCTTCCACAATGAGCAGTTCTTC
CASSPGTHAFHNEQFF
>TRBV19|TRBJ2-7|many|TRBD2
TGTGCCAGTAGTTCTGGACTAGCGGGAGTACAAGAGCAGTACTTC
CASSSGLAGVQEQYF
>TRBV20-1|TRBJ1-6|many|.
TGCAGTGCTAGAGAGACAGTCTATAATTCACCCCTCCACTTT
CSARETVYNSPLHF
>TRBV30|TRBJ1-1|many|.
TGTGCCTGGAGTGTTTCTGACCCGAGGTGGACTGAAGCTTTCTTT
CAWSVSDPRWTEAFF
>TRBV29-1|TRBJ2-7|many|.
TGCAGCGTTGAGGGGCCCGGCTCCTACGAGCAGTACTTC
CSVEGPGSYEQYF
>TRBV9|TRBJ2-2|many|.
TGTGCCAGCAGCCAGGGGTCGGGCGGGGAGCTGTTTTTT
CASSQGSGGELFF
>TRBV27|TRBJ2-1|few|.
TGTGCCAGCAGGACTAGTATTTACAATGAGCAGTTCTTC
CASRTSIYNEQFF
>TRBV15|TRBJ2-3|.|TRBD2
TGTGCCACCAGCAGGAAAGCGGGATTACACACAGATACGCAGTATTTT
CATSRKAGLHTDTQYF
>TRBV7-2|TRBJ2-3|many|TRBD2
TGTGCCAGCAGCCAGGGACTAGCGGGGGTAGCAGATACGCAGTATTTT
CASSQGLAGVADTQYF
>TRBV27|TRBJ1-1|many|TRBD1
TGTGCCAGCAGTTGGGGACAGGGTTCTCACACTGAAGCTTTCTTT
CASSWGQGSHTEAFF
>TRBV4-1|TRBJ2-3|many|.
TGCGCCAGCAGCCAGACAGATACGCAGTATTTT
CASSQTDTQYF
>TRBV20-1|TRBJ2-5|.|TRBD2
TGCAGTGCTAGAGGCGGTAGCGGGAGGGGTAAGACCCAGTACTTC
CSARGGSGRGKTQYF
>TRBV6-2/TRBV6-3|TRBJ2-3|many|.
TGTGCCAGCAGTGCCCAAGTTCGTACGCAGTATTTT
CASSAQVRTQYF
>TRBV20-1|TRBJ2-7|many|.
TGCAGTGCTAGAGGGGGAGGAGATTACGAGCAGTACTTC
CSARGGGDYEQYF
>TRBV2|TRBJ2-3|many|.
TGTGCCAGCAGTGAAAGGACTGGTGGGGCCACAGATACGCAGTATTTT
CASSERTGGATDTQYF
>TRBV27|TRBJ1-1|many|.
TGTGCCAGCAGCTTCAATGGAAACACTGAAGCTTTCTTT
CASSFNGNTEAFF